This T cell receptor beta chain is drawn from a study of cytomegalovirus exposure and HLA in healthy donors. In germline, CDR1 is SGHNT, CDR2 YENEEA. V dropped 1 base and J dropped 7; count of bases not matched to a gene: 8. CDR3 length equals 15 residues. Assay: immunoSEQ multiplex PCR; the TCRdb copy retains only in-frame clones and omits some. The sample has over 250,000 clones, 65% to 90% seen once. V is TRBV11-3 and J is TRBJ1-1, with TRBD1 identical over 8 bases. This TCR was sampled from a woman aged 18-29 years in good health and CMV-seronegative. Sequencing was done on a sample of PBMCs. The DNA for the CDR3 is TGTGCCAGCAGCTTAGGGGACAGGAGCCCCCTTGAAGCTTTCTTT. Amino acids: CASSLGDRSPLEAFF.